Presented here are 30 T cell receptor beta chains from one specimen sequenced in a study of blood T cell repertoires in COVID-19. Assay: immunoSEQ multiplex PCR; the TCRdb copy retains only in-frame clones and omits some. The table shows around 130,000 clones, with about four fifths occurring only once. Specimen: PBMCs or T cells enriched from blood (not recorded which). Receptor source: a woman between 50 and 59 years old with acute COVID-19.

The chain links TRBV7-2 to TRBJ2-5; 7 nucleotides line up with TRBD2. CDR1 is SGHTA and CDR2 is FQGNSA in the germline V gene. The CDR3 has 13 residues. With V trimmed by 3 bases and J by 4 bases, 2 bases remained unmatched. CDR3 in amino acids: CASSFAGVETQYF. The CDR3 coding sequence is TGTGCCAGCAGCTTCGCGGGAGTAGAGACCCAGTACTTC.

The rearrangement joins TRBV7-2 to TRBJ2-7; 9 bases line up with TRBD2. The germline V gene has CDR1 SGHTA and CDR2 FQGNSA. V lost 1 base to trimming and J lost 3 bases; unmatched junction nucleotides: 1. The CDR3 has 14 residues. CDR3 DNA sequence: TGTGCCAGCAGCTTAGATAGCGGGAGCTACGAGCAGTACTTC. Translating gives CASSLDSGSYEQYF.

This clone was observed once. The rearrangement uses TRBV10-3 and TRBJ2-1; TRBD2 might be the D (5 bases). This CDR3 has 16 amino acids. Deletions cut 0 bases from V and 1 base from J, with 10 bases between. Germline V gives CDR1 ENHRY, CDR2 SYGVKD. The CDR3 coding sequence is TGTGCCATCAGTGAGTCGACGGGAACGTCCTACAATGAGCAGTTCTTC. Protein product: CAISESTGTSYNEQFF.

V and J are TRBV7-9 and TRBJ2-7; 9 nucleotides line up with TRBD2. CDR3 length: 15 amino acids. The trim removed 0 bases at V and 4 bases at J, leaving 4 bases unmatched. CDR1 and CDR2 from the germline V gene are SEHNR and FQNEAQ (reference sequence). The CDR3 DNA sequence: TGTGCCAGCAGCTTAGCTCTAGCGGGACAGTACGAGCAGTACTTC. Its protein is CASSLALAGQYEQYF.

This chain joins TRBV12-3 or TRBV12-4 and TRBJ1-5; no clear D gene. The germline V and J ends were trimmed by 2 bases and 7 bases, with 9 bases remaining between them. The length of the CDR3 is 13 residues. The CDR3 loop reads CASSLKGGQPQHF. The CDR3 coding sequence is TGTGCCAGCAGTTTAAAGGGAGGCCAGCCCCAGCATTTT.

The rearrangement uses TRBV18 and TRBJ2-7; 11 bases are shared with TRBD2. Germline trimming cut 9 bases from V and 3 bases from J; bases unmatched to any gene: 13. The CDR3 is 16 amino acids. Germline CDR1 is KGHSH and CDR2 is LQKENI. CDR3 in DNA: TGTGCCAGTTCCGCGGCGGCTAGCGGGAGGAACTACGAGCAGTACTTC. Protein: CASSAAASGRNYEQYF.

This chain joins TRBV11-3 and TRBJ2-2; 7 bases map to TRBD1. Trimming removed 5 bases from V and 0 bases from J; junction bases left unmatched: 6. Germline CDR1 is SGHNT and CDR2 is YENEEA. CDR3 length equals 16 residues. DNA of the CDR3: TGTGCCAGCAGCCCAAGGGGACAGCCGAACACCGGGGAGCTGTTTTTT. Its protein is CASSPRGQPNTGELFF. Complete variable domain (other parts from reference TRBV11-3 and TRBJ2-2): EAGVVQSPRYKIIEKKQPVAFWCNPISGHNTLYWYLQNLGQGPELLIRYENEEAVDDSQLPKDRFSAERLKGVDSTLKIQPAELGDSAVYLCASSPRGQPNTGELFFGEGSRLTVL.

This clone was seen ten or more times. The chain combines TRBV6-5 with TRBJ1-2; possible D gene TRBD1, 6 bases. The CDR3 loop spans 15 amino acids. Trimming shortened V by 8 bases and J by 6 bases, and 22 bases separated the two germline ends. Germline lookup yields CDR1 MNHEY and CDR2 SVGAGI. The DNA for the CDR3 is TGTGCCAGCCGCCGTGGGCTTGACAGGATGGATGGCTACACCTTC. Its protein product is CASRRGLDRMDGYTF.

The chain uses TRBV7-2 and TRBJ1-3; D remains unclear. Trimming pared 0 bases from V and 0 bases from J, leaving 9 bases between. Looked up from germline, CDR1 is SGHTA and CDR2 is FQGNSA. This CDR3 spans 16 amino acids. The CDR3 loop reads CASSLAASGSGNTIYF. CDR3 DNA: TGTGCCAGCAGCTTAGCTGCCAGCGGCTCTGGAAACACCATATATTTT.

This rearrangement joins TRBV5-6 to TRBJ1-5; TRBD1 matches at 7 bases. The V and J ends lost 4 bases and 0 bases, in that order; junction bases with no gene match: 13. CDR1 and CDR2 (germline): SGHDT, YYEEEE. CDR3 length: 18 amino acids. CDR3 region: CASSLTRGALYSNQPQHF. The CDR3 coding sequence is TGTGCCAGCAGCCTAACCAGGGGGGCGTTATATAGCAATCAGCCCCAGCATTTT. Using reference TRBV5-6 and TRBJ1-5 for the parts outside the CDR3, the full variable domain is DAGVTQSPTHLIKTRGQQVTLRCSPKSGHDTVSWYQQALGQGPQFIFQYYEEEERQRGNFPDRFSGHQFPNYSSELNVNALLLGDSALYLCASSLTRGALYSNQPQHFGDGTRLSIL.

The chain has TRBV12-5 and TRBJ1-1; perhaps TRBD1 as D (6 bases). V lost 5 bases and J lost 3, with 16 bases in between. Per the germline V gene, CDR1 is LGHNT and CDR2 is FRNRAP. The CDR3 is made up of 15 amino acids. CDR3 region: CASGPRRGEYTEAFF. In DNA, the CDR3 is TGTGCTAGTGGTCCCCGCAGGGGCGAGTACACTGAAGCTTTCTTT.

V usage is TRBV2 and J usage is TRBJ1-1; 7 bases are a match to TRBD1. Germline trimming cut 4 bases from V and 3 bases from J; bases unmatched to any gene: 2. CDR1 and CDR2 (germline): SNHLY, FYNNEI. The CDR3 covers 13 residues. Here the CDR3 DNA reads TGTGCCAGCAGTGCTCAGGGGGACACTGAAGCTTTCTTT. It codes for CASSAQGDTEAFF.

The chain links TRBV6-1 to TRBJ2-7, with D perhaps matching TRBD2 (6 bases). V was clipped by 0 bases and J by 5 bases, with 14 bases between them. Germline values: CDR1 MNHNS, CDR2 SASEGT. The CDR3 is 15 residues long. CDR3 in DNA: TGTGCCAGCAGTGAAGCAAAAGGAGGGGTTAACGAGCAGTACTTC. Translated: CASSEAKGGVNEQYF.

CDR3 bases: TGTGCCAGCAGCTTGGGCGTTGCGGCACTGACCTACGAGCAGTACTTC. Translation: CASSLGVAALTYEQYF. The J gene is TRBJ2-7, the V gene TRBV5-6; no clear D gene. Trimming took off 0 bases at V and 2 bases at J, with 15 bases between the two ends. CDR1 and CDR2 from the germline V gene are SGHDT and YYEEEE. The CDR3 contains 16 residues.

The chain carries TRBV24-1 and TRBJ2-7; 10 bases are shared with TRBD1. Germline-derived CDR1 and CDR2 are KGHDR and SFDVKD. This CDR3 comprises 13 residues. V trimming: 11 bases; J trimming: 6 bases; junction bases outside the gene matches: 9. CDR3 sequence reads: CANGGQGNTEQYF. The DNA of the CDR3 is TGTGCCAACGGGGGACAGGGGAATACCGAGCAGTACTTC.

The chain joins TRBV4-2 to TRBJ1-4, with D hard to call. The CDR3 is 14 amino acids. Germline CDR1 reads LGHNA; CDR2 reads YNFKEQ. V was cut by 4 bases and J by 8 bases, with 14 bases left in between. The CDR3, as DNA: TGTGCCAGCAGCCCGTTCGTCGGGGAGGAAAAACTGTTTTTT. Encoded protein: CASSPFVGEEKLFF.

In DNA, the CDR3 is TGTGCTAGTGGTTTGGGACTAGCGGGAGGGCAAGAGACCCAGTACTTC. Translating it yields CASGLGLAGGQETQYF. The V gene is TRBV12-5, the J gene TRBJ2-5; TRBD2 matches 14 bases. Germline assignment: CDR1 LGHNT and CDR2 FRNRAP. The CDR3 totals 16 residues. Losses at the gene ends were 1 base for V and 2 bases for J; bases not matched to a gene: 0.

The V call is TRBV30, the J call TRBJ2-2, with 12 bases fitting TRBD1. CDR1 GTSNPN and CDR2 SVGIG come from the germline V gene (reference sequence). This CDR3 spans 15 amino acids. The junction had 7 bases not matched to a gene; V was cut back by 4 bases and J by 7 bases. The CDR3 spells CAWNSGTGGGGELFF. The CDR3 nucleotides read TGTGCCTGGAACTCCGGGACAGGGGGCGGCGGGGAGCTGTTTTTT.

The chain uses TRBV5-1 and TRBJ2-1; 9 bases agree with TRBD2. Losses at the gene ends were 3 bases for V and 7 bases for J; bases not matched to a gene: 8. CDR1 and CDR2 from the germline V gene are SGHRS and YFSETQ. This CDR3 is built from 15 residues. The CDR3 region is CASSSVAGASNEQFF. CDR3 coding DNA: TGCGCCAGCAGCTCCGTAGCGGGAGCGTCAAATGAGCAGTTCTTC.

V usage is TRBV7-2 and J usage is TRBJ2-7, with a tentative D call TRBD2 (6 bases). The germline V and J ends were trimmed by 3 bases and 1 base, with 16 bases remaining between them. The CDR3 totals 16 residues. CDR1 is SGHTA, CDR2 FQGNSA, per germline. The CDR3 sequence is CASSLGLQTTSYEQYF. CDR3 nucleotides: TGTGCCAGCAGCTTGGGACTCCAAACAACTTCCTACGAGCAGTACTTC.

This clone was detected a few times. CDR3 coding DNA: TGTGCCAGCAGCAAAGAGACTGGCGGGGAAAACATTCAGTACTTC. It translates to CASSKETGGENIQYF. The V and J genes are TRBV21-1 and TRBJ2-4; the table's D call TRBD2 went unverified against the DNA. TRBV21-1 is a recognized pseudogene. The CDR3 length is 15 residues.

This chain connects TRBV4-1 to TRBJ1-1, with 8 bases identical to TRBD1. Germline CDR1 reads MGHRA; CDR2 reads YSYEKL. The CDR3 covers 15 residues. V lost 3 bases, J lost 1 base, and 4 bases stayed unmatched. The CDR3 bases are TGCGCCAGCAGCCAGCACGGACAGGGGAACACTGAAGCTTTCTTT. Amino acid sequence: CASSQHGQGNTEAFF.

This chain joins TRBV29-1 and TRBJ1-2; the match to TRBD1 covers 9 bases. After removal of 3 bases from V and 1 base from J, the junction contained 12 bases not matched to a gene. The CDR3 runs to 17 residues. CDR1 is SQVTM, CDR2 ANQGSEA, per germline. The CDR3 coding sequence is TGCAGCGTTGAGCCCTTTCTAGGGGGACAGGGTAACTATGGCTACACCTTC. Its translation: CSVEPFLGGQGNYGYTF. The whole variable domain, filled in from reference TRBV29-1 and TRBJ1-2, reads SAVISQKPSRDICQRGTSLTIQCQVDSQVTMMFWYRQQPGQSLTLIATANQGSEATYESGFVIDKFPISRPNLTFSTLTVSNMSPEDSSIYLCSVEPFLGGQGNYGYTFGSGTRLTVV.

V is TRBV3-1 (or the pseudogene TRBV3-2) and J is TRBJ2-1; TRBD2 matches 11 bases. The J segment lost 10 bases and the V segment lost 4 bases, leaving 9 bases of the junction unmatched. The CDR3 contains 15 residues. CDR1 and CDR2 from the germline V gene are LGHDT and YNNKEL (reference sequence). The CDR3, as DNA: TGTGCCAGCAGCCCGCGGACTAGCGGGCCGCGGGAGCAGTTCTTC. Residues: CASSPRTSGPREQFF.

V usage is TRBV4-2 and J usage is TRBJ1-1; D is undetermined. V lost 0 bases, J lost 10 bases, and 15 bases lay in between. Germline CDR1 is LGHNA and CDR2 is YNFKEQ. This CDR3 is built from 14 residues. The CDR3 reads CASSQDSAYSRAFF. The DNA for the CDR3 is TGTGCCAGCAGCCAAGATTCAGCCTACAGTCGAGCTTTCTTT.

The CDR3 coding sequence is TGTGCCAGCTCACCAAGGGGGACTAGAACCCCCGGAGATACGCAGTATTTT. Translating it yields CASSPRGTRTPGDTQYF. The chain is built from TRBV18 and TRBJ2-3; 8 nucleotides match TRBD2. The CDR3 sequence is 17 residues long. The germline CDR1 and CDR2 sequences are KGHSH and LQKENI. V lost 2 bases to trimming and J lost 5 bases; unmatched junction nucleotides: 12.

The genes are TRBV19 and TRBJ1-1, with 8 nucleotides matching TRBD1. CDR1 and CDR2 from the germline V gene are LNHDA and SQIVND (reference sequence). The V gene end was trimmed by 4 bases and the J gene end by 1 base; junction bases not matched to a gene: 2. This CDR3 is built from 14 residues. In nucleotides, the CDR3 is TGTGCCAGTAGTACGACAGGGGCGAACACTGAAGCTTTCTTT. Protein product: CASSTTGANTEAFF.

V gene TRBV5-4 combines with J gene TRBJ2-3; 11 bases match TRBD2. The germline V gene encodes CDR1 SGHNT and CDR2 YYREEE (reference sequence). CDR3 length: 16 amino acids. V trimming: 2 bases; J trimming: 2 bases; junction bases outside the gene matches: 4. DNA of the CDR3: TGTGCCAGCAGCTTTCCGGGACTAGCGGCCACAGATACGCAGTATTTT. As protein: CASSFPGLAATDTQYF.

This chain connects TRBV6-5 to TRBJ2-7; 8 nucleotides line up with TRBD1. Unmatched junction bases numbered 12, after V lost 6 bases and J lost 5 bases. The CDR3 is made up of 15 amino acids. CDR1 is MNHEY and CDR2 is SVGAGI in the germline V gene. The CDR3 DNA is TGTGCCAGCAGCAGCCAGGGGGCCGGTTCGGACGAGCAGTACTTC. Translating it yields CASSSQGAGSDEQYF.

The gene calls are TRBV11-3 and TRBJ2-1, with D possibly TRBD2 on 6 matching bases. Trimming removed 7 bases from V and 8 bases from J, with 18 bases in between. Germline lookup yields CDR1 SGHNT and CDR2 YENEEA. The CDR3 totals 14 residues. The DNA for the CDR3 is TGTGCCAGCACCCTGCGGCGGGAAGTTCATGAGCAGTTCTTC. Its protein is CASTLRREVHEQFF.